Sequencing of this T cell receptor beta chain was carried out in a study of glioma-infiltrating T cells after dendritic cell vaccination. Time point meaning: after dendritic cell vaccination, including at tumor progression/relapse. This CDR3 has 17 residues. CDR1 and CDR2 from the germline V gene are KGHSH and LQKENI. J gave up 6 bases and V 3 bases, and 14 bases lay outside the gene matches. Some clones are missing from TCRdb's copy, which holds only in-frame ones; the method was immunoSEQ multiplex PCR. The table has 75,000 to 85,000 clones, roughly 84% seen once. This sequence joins TRBV18 and TRBJ2-3, with 8 bases lining up with TRBD2. The specimen was blood, collected after dendritic cell vaccination. The source is a human donor with glioblastoma. CDR3 amino acids: CASSPGLGQGIRDTQYF. As DNA, the CDR3 is TGTGCCAGCTCACCGGGACTAGGCCAGGGTATTCGGGATACGCAGTATTTT.